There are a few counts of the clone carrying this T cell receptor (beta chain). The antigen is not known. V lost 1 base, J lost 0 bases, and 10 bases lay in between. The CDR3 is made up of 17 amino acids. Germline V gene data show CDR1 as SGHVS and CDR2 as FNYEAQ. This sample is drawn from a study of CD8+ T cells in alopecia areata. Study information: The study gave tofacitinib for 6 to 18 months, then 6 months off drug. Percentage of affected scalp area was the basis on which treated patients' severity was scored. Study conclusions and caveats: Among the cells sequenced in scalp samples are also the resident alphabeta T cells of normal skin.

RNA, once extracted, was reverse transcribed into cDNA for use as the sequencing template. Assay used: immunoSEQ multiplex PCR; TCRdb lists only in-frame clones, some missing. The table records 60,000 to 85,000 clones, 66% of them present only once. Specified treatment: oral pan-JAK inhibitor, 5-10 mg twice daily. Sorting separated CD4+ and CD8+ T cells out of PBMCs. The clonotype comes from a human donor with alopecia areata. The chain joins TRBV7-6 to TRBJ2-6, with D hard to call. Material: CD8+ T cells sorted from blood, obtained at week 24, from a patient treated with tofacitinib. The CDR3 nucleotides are TGTGCCAGCAGCTTAGATGGGATGAGCTCTGGGGCCAACGTCCTGACTTTC. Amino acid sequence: CASSLDGMSSGANVLTF. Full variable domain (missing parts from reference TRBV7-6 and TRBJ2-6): GAGVSQSPRYKVTKRGQDVALRCDPISGHVSLYWYRQALGQGPEFLTYFNYEAQQDKSGLPNDRFSAERPEGSISTLTIQRTEQRDSAMYRCASSLDGMSSGANVLTFGAGSRLTVL.